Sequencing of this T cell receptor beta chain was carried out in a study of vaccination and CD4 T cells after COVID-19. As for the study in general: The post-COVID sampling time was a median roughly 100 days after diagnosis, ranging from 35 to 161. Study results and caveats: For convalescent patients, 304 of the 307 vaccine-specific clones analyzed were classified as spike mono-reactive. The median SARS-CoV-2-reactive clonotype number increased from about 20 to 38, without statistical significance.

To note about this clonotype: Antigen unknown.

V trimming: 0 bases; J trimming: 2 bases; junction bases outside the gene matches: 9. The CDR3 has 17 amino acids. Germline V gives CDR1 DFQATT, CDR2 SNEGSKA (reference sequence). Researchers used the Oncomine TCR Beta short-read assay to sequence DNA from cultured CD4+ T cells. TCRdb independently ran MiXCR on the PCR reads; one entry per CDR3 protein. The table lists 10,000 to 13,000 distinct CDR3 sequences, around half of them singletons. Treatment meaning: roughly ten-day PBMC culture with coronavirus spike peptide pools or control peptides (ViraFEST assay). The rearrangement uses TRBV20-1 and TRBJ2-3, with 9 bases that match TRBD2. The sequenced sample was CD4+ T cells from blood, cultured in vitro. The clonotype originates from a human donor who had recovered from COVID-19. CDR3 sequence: CSARDRLAGTHTDTQYF. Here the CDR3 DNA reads TGCAGTGCTAGAGATCGGCTAGCGGGAACACACACAGATACGCAGTATTTT.